This entry lists 29 T cell receptor beta chains sequenced from one sample in a study of spatial heterogeneity in lung cancer. Study results and caveats: Mutation counts in tumors were tracked by counts of expanded intratumoral alpha and beta TCRs.

Stated time point: sample taken at primary tumor resection. No antigen is known for these receptors. Via MiXCR, TCRdb re-called the 5' RACE reads, giving one row per CDR3 protein. Among about 5,200 distinct CDR3 sequences listed, about 3.9% were seen once. Sample: lung tumor tissue, taken at surgery. These receptors originate from a female donor with early-stage non-small cell lung cancer.

This clonotype showed up many times. The chain uses TRBV5-6 and TRBJ2-7, with a possible D match to TRBD1 (7 bases). This CDR3 region has 15 residues. From germline, CDR1 is SGHDT and CDR2 YYEEEE. The ends were cut back, 1 base at V and 8 bases at J, with 19 bases in the middle. CDR3 DNA sequence: TGTGCCAGCAGCTTGTACCGGCAGGGGGGAAGGAAGCAGTACTTC. The encoded protein is CASSLYRQGGRKQYF.

In its sample, this clonotype is medium-sized. The chain uses TRBV12-3 or TRBV12-4 and TRBJ1-1, with D uncertain. This CDR3 spans 12 amino acids. V was cut by 4 bases and J by 0 bases, with 3 bases left in between. The CDR3 spells CASSWMNTEAFF. The CDR3 nucleotides read TGTGCCAGCAGTTGGATGAACACTGAAGCTTTCTTT.

The sample holds many counts of this clonotype. This chain links TRBV7-8 with TRBJ1-6, with D possibly TRBD1 on 6 matching bases. This CDR3 is built from 14 residues. CDR1 is SGHVS, CDR2 FQNEAQ, per germline. The ends were cut back, 6 bases at V and 6 bases at J, with 12 bases in the middle. CDR3: CASRTGTPNSPLHF. The CDR3 DNA reads as TGTGCCAGCAGAACCGGGACACCTAATTCACCCCTCCACTTT.

This clonotype was counted ten times or more. This chain links TRBV7-3 with TRBJ1-1, with D unclear. The germline CDR1 and CDR2 sequences are SGHTA and FQGTGA. The CDR3 contains 13 residues. V gave up 5 bases and J gave up 2 bases, with 9 bases separating them. As DNA, the CDR3 is TGTGCCAGCAGCCTAGATGTCAACACTGAAGCTTTCTTT. This codes for CASSLDVNTEAFF.

This clonotype is labeled medium-sized. This chain joins TRBV12-3 or TRBV12-4 and TRBJ1-2; D not certain. The CDR3 totals 12 residues. V was clipped by 1 base and J by 8 bases, with 8 bases between them. The CDR3 coding sequence is TGTGCCAGCAGTTTAGGAGTCGACGGCTACACCTTC. Protein sequence: CASSLGVDGYTF.

This clonotype qualifies as large. The DNA for the CDR3 is TGTGCCAGCAGCTTGGTACGGGGCTACGAGCAGTACTTC. This encodes CASSLVRGYEQYF. J is TRBJ2-7 and V is TRBV11-2, with D perhaps matching TRBD2 (5 bases). Germline loops: CDR1 SGHAT, CDR2 FQNNGV. The CDR3 has 13 residues. Between the trimmed V and J ends, which lost 3 bases and 3 bases, there was a span of 9 bases.

This clonotype was picked up many times. This chain joins TRBV7-8 and TRBJ2-7, with D unclear. Germline CDR1 SGHVS, CDR2 FQNEAQ. CDR3 size: 14 residues. V gave up 0 bases and J gave up 6 bases, with 12 bases separating them. CDR3 amino acids: CASSLAGAGAEQYF. The CDR3 DNA sequence: TGTGCCAGCAGCTTAGCTGGAGCAGGCGCCGAGCAGTACTTC. Full variable domain (outside the CDR3, taken from reference TRBV7-8 and TRBJ2-7): GAGVSQSPRYKVAKRGQDVALRCDPISGHVSLFWYQQALGQGPEFLTYFQNEAQLDKSGLPSDRFFAERPEGSVSTLKIQRTQQEDSAVYLCASSLAGAGAEQYFGPGTRLTVT.

This clonotype is deemed medium-sized. This chain joins TRBV24-1 and TRBJ2-2; no clear D gene. The length of the CDR3 is 13 residues. The germline V gene has CDR1 KGHDR and CDR2 SFDVKD. Trimming stripped 8 bases from V and 3 bases from J, with 9 bases between. Here the CDR3 reads CATMSSYTGELFF. For the CDR3, the DNA is TGTGCCACCATGTCCTCTTACACCGGGGAGCTGTTTTTT.

This clonotype is classed as medium-sized. The V call is TRBV29-1, the J call TRBJ1-1; 8 bases fit TRBD1. The CDR3 loop spans 12 amino acids. J lost 1 base, V lost 6 bases, and 1 base had no gene match. Germline V lookup: CDR1 SQVTM, CDR2 ANQGSEA. The CDR3 loop reads CSVDRGNTEAFF. The DNA for the CDR3 is TGCAGCGTCGACAGGGGGAACACTGAAGCTTTCTTT.

This clonotype is medium-sized. The chain links TRBV5-4 to TRBJ2-1, with 8 nucleotides matching TRBD2. The CDR3 is 16 residues long. CDR1 SGHNT and CDR2 YYREEE come from the germline V gene (reference sequence). With 6 bases clipped from V and 7 bases from J, the junction kept 15 bases outside the gene matches. The CDR3 DNA sequence: TGTGCCAGCAACTCCGGGGGGACTAGTAGTAGGAATGAGCAGTTCTTC. This gives the protein CASNSGGTSSRNEQFF.

Within the sample, this clonotype is medium-sized (0.01 to 0.1%). This rearrangement joins TRBV20-1 to TRBJ2-1; D remains ambiguous. CDR3 length: 12 amino acids. The V and J ends lost 0 bases and 5 bases respectively, with 5 bases between them. Germline lookup yields CDR1 DFQATT and CDR2 SNEGSKA (reference sequence). The CDR3 coding sequence is TGCAGTGCTAGAGAAGGAAACAATGAGCAGTTCTTC. It specifies CSAREGNNEQFF.

In its sample, this clonotype ranks as medium-sized. V gene TRBV9 combines with J gene TRBJ1-1; D remains ambiguous. This CDR3 region has 11 residues. Deletions cut 7 bases from V and 7 bases from J, with 11 bases between. CDR1 is SGDLS and CDR2 is YYNGEE in the germline V gene. The CDR3 DNA follows: TGTGCCAGCGGATCTCTCCTTGAAGCTTTCTTT. As protein: CASGSLLEAFF.

This clonotype was counted at least ten times. CDR3 nucleotides: TGTGCCAGTAGTATCTATCTCCACTACGAGCAGTACTTC. Protein: CASSIYLHYEQYF. The gene calls are TRBV19 and TRBJ2-7; D ambiguous. Germline V gene lookup returns CDR1 LNHDA and CDR2 SQIVND (reference sequence). The CDR3 length is 13 residues. V lost 3 bases and J lost 3, with 9 bases in between. The full variable domain, in which reference TRBV19 and TRBJ2-7 provide the parts outside the CDR3, is DGGITQSPKYLFRKEGQNVTLSCEQNLNHDAMYWYRQDPGQGLRLIYYSQIVNDFQKGDIAEGYSVSREKKESFPLTVTSAQKNPTAFYLCASSIYLHYEQYFGPGTRLTVT.

This clonotype is categorized as medium-sized (0.01 to 0.1%). The CDR3 DNA reads TGTGCCAGCAGCTCACTACCGGGACTAGCGGGAGGTGGGACAGATACGCAGTATTTT. Translation gives CASSSLPGLAGGGTDTQYF. The J gene is TRBJ2-3, the V gene TRBV7-6; 15 nucleotides agree with TRBD2. Losses at the gene ends were 4 bases for V and 3 bases for J; bases not matched to a gene: 11. CDR1 and CDR2 (germline): SGHVS, FNYEAQ. CDR3 size: 19 residues.

By share of the sample, this clonotype is medium-sized. The V and J genes are TRBV4-1 and TRBJ2-1; no definite D call. CDR1 and CDR2 from the germline V gene are MGHRA and YSYEKL. The CDR3 length is 14 residues. V lost 3 bases and J 7 bases, leaving 13 bases between the germline ends. CDR3 residues: CASSHNPDRNEQFF. CDR3 bases: TGCGCCAGCAGCCACAACCCCGATAGGAATGAGCAGTTCTTC.

This clonotype was seen many times. The chain employs TRBV5-5 and TRBJ1-1, with D unclear. Germline CDR1 is SGHKS and CDR2 is YYEKEE (reference sequence). V was shortened by 6 bases and J by 5 bases, with 14 bases between the two germline ends. The CDR3 sequence is 13 residues long. The CDR3 sequence is CASNPQVWTEAFF. CDR3 sequence (DNA): TGTGCCAGCAACCCCCAGGTGTGGACTGAAGCTTTCTTT. Supplemented by reference TRBV5-5 and TRBJ1-1, the full variable domain reads DAGVTQSPTHLIKTRGQQVTLRCSPISGHKSVSWYQQVLGQGPQFIFQYYEKEERGRGNFPDRFSARQFPNYSSELNVNALLLGDSALYLCASNPQVWTEAFFGQGTRLTVV.

This clonotype was recorded many times. The chain recombines TRBV13 with TRBJ1-1; tentative D call: TRBD1 (5 bases). The ends were cut back, 3 bases at V and 1 base at J, with 12 bases in the middle. The CDR3 is 15 amino acids. Germline V gives CDR1 PRHDT, CDR2 FYEKMQ (reference sequence). The CDR3 protein is CASSFGGTANTEAFF. CDR3 coding DNA: TGTGCCAGCAGCTTTGGGGGGACCGCGAACACTGAAGCTTTCTTT. Full variable domain (outside the CDR3, taken from reference TRBV13 and TRBJ1-1): AAGVIQSPRHLIKEKRETATLKCYPIPRHDTVYWYQQGPGQDPQFLISFYEKMQSDKGSIPDRFSAQQFSDYHSELNMSSLELGDSALYFCASSFGGTANTEAFFGQGTRLTVV.

This clonotype has a count of ten or more. CDR3 nucleotides: TGCAGCGCGACAGGGGCCAACTATGGCTACACCTTC. The encoded protein is CSATGANYGYTF. V and J are TRBV29-1 and TRBJ1-2, with TRBD1 matching 8 bases. The CDR3 consists of 12 residues. Germline values: CDR1 SQVTM, CDR2 ANQGSEA. J gave up 2 bases and V 7 bases, and 3 bases lay outside the gene matches. Based on the CDR3 plus reference TRBV29-1 and TRBJ1-2, the full variable domain is SAVISQKPSRDICQRGTSLTIQCQVDSQVTMMFWYRQQPGQSLTLIATANQGSEATYESGFVIDKFPISRPNLTFSTLTVSNMSPEDSSIYLCSATGANYGYTFGSGTRLTVV.

By sample fraction, this clonotype is medium-sized. The V call is TRBV7-3, the J call TRBJ2-3; D is perhaps TRBD1 (8 bases). The V and J ends lost 5 bases and 1 base respectively, with 10 bases between them. Looked up from germline, CDR1 is SGHTA and CDR2 is FQGTGA. The CDR3 extends over 14 amino acids. CDR3 in DNA: TGTGCCAGCAGCACAGGGGGGGGCACAGATACGCAGTATTTT. It yields the protein CASSTGGGTDTQYF.

This clonotype came up a few times. This rearrangement joins TRBV28 to TRBJ2-6, with D unresolved. CDR3 length: 12 amino acids. Trimming pared 8 bases from V and 2 bases from J, leaving 4 bases between. Germline V gene lookup returns CDR1 MDHEN and CDR2 SYDVKM. In DNA, the CDR3 is TGTGCCAGCCTAGCTGGGGCCAACGTCCTGACTTTC. Translating it yields CASLAGANVLTF. The full variable domain, rest sourced from reference TRBV28 and TRBJ2-6, is DVKVTQSSRYLVKRTGEKVFLECVQDMDHENMFWYRQDPGLGLRLIYFSYDVKMKEKGDIPEGYSVSREKKERFSLILESASTNQTSMYLCASLAGANVLTFGAGSRLTVL.

This clonotype qualifies as medium-sized. The genes are TRBV18 and TRBJ2-1; 12 nucleotides agree with TRBD2. Germline assignment: CDR1 KGHSH and CDR2 LQKENI. Trimming took 6 bases from V and 3 from J; bases not matched to a gene: 6. The length of the CDR3 is 16 residues. CDR3 residues: CASSRTSGDYYNEQFF. For the CDR3, the DNA is TGTGCCAGCTCTAGGACTAGCGGGGATTACTACAATGAGCAGTTCTTC.

In its sample, this clonotype is medium-sized (0.01 to 0.1%). This sequence joins TRBV5-1 and TRBJ2-1; D is unresolved. This CDR3 comprises 14 residues. Germline V lookup: CDR1 SGHRS, CDR2 YFSETQ. Trimming left V 0 bases short and J 4 bases short, with 8 bases between. In DNA, the CDR3 is TGCGCCAGCAGCTTGGATCCAGATTACAATGAGCAGTTCTTC. Translating gives CASSLDPDYNEQFF.

This clonotype ranks as medium-sized. This chain links TRBV20-1 with TRBJ2-3, with TRBD2 matching 11 bases. The CDR3 loop spans 14 amino acids. Trimming at V came to 4 bases and at J to 11 bases, leaving 11 bases not matched to a gene. In germline, CDR1 is DFQATT, CDR2 SNEGSKA (reference sequence). CDR3 in amino acids: CSAIGLAGLTQQYF. CDR3 nucleotides: TGCAGTGCTATCGGACTAGCGGGTCTGACCCAGCAGTATTTT.

This clonotype was counted between two and nine times. The chain carries TRBV11-1 and TRBJ1-5, with D hard to call. V lost 0 bases and J 9 bases, leaving 9 bases between the germline ends. The CDR3 covers 13 residues. The germline gives CDR1 SGHAT, CDR2 FQDESV (reference sequence). The DNA of the CDR3 is TGTGCCAGCAGCTTAGCGTTTTTGGGGCCCCAGCATTTT. The encoded protein is CASSLAFLGPQHF.

This clonotype was detected many times. This chain uses TRBV5-1 with TRBJ1-1; 10 bases align to TRBD1. CDR3 size: 16 residues. CDR1 SGHRS and CDR2 YFSETQ come from the germline V gene. J lost 0 bases, V lost 3 bases, and 5 bases had no gene match. CDR3 amino acids: CASSSGTGALNTEAFF. DNA of the CDR3: TGCGCCAGCAGCTCCGGGACAGGGGCCTTGAACACTGAAGCTTTCTTT. The whole variable domain, filled in from reference TRBV5-1 and TRBJ1-1, reads KAGVTQTPRYLIKTRGQQVTLSCSPISGHRSVSWYQQTPGQGLQFLFEYFSETQRNKGNFPGRFSGRQFSNSRSEMNVSTLELGDSALYLCASSSGTGALNTEAFFGQGTRLTVV.

By share, this clonotype ranks as large (0.1 to 1%). The chain recombines TRBV7-8 with TRBJ2-2, with 8 bases fitting TRBD1. The CDR3 is 19 amino acids. CDR1 is SGHVS and CDR2 is FQNEAQ in the germline V gene. After removal of 5 bases from V and 4 bases from J, the junction contained 18 bases not matched to a gene. CDR3 in amino acids: CASSPLPRPDRGFTGELFF. The CDR3 DNA is TGTGCCAGCAGCCCCCTACCACGGCCCGACAGGGGCTTCACCGGGGAGCTGTTTTTT.

By share, this clonotype counts as medium-sized. The rearrangement links TRBV20-1 to TRBJ2-5; TRBD2 matches at 8 bases. The CDR3 has 15 amino acids. CDR1 is DFQATT, CDR2 SNEGSKA, per germline (reference sequence). J gave up 1 base and V 3 bases, and 7 bases lay outside the gene matches. The DNA for the CDR3 is TGCAGTGCTAGCCACCCAGCGGGGGCCCAAGAGACCCAGTACTTC. The encoded protein is CSASHPAGAQETQYF.

This clonotype was seen ten or more times. The J gene is TRBJ1-3, the V gene TRBV18; 9 nucleotides agree with TRBD1. Germline lookup yields CDR1 KGHSH and CDR2 LQKENI. This CDR3 spans 17 amino acids. V lost 10 bases and J lost 0; bases outside the gene matches: 13. CDR3 nucleotides: TGTGCCACCGAAAGGGGACAGGGAATTTCCTCTGGAAACACCATATATTTT. This translates into CATERGQGISSGNTIYF.

This clonotype was observed many times. The genes are TRBV23-1 and TRBJ1-4; 7 bases match TRBD1. TRBV23-1 is an ORF, with its function uncertain. Unmatched junction bases numbered 9, after V lost 3 bases and J lost 8 bases. CDR3 length equals 15 residues. The CDR3 sequence is CASSHQRQGGEKLFF. Here the CDR3 DNA reads TGCGCCAGCAGTCACCAGAGACAGGGCGGGGAAAAACTGTTTTTT.